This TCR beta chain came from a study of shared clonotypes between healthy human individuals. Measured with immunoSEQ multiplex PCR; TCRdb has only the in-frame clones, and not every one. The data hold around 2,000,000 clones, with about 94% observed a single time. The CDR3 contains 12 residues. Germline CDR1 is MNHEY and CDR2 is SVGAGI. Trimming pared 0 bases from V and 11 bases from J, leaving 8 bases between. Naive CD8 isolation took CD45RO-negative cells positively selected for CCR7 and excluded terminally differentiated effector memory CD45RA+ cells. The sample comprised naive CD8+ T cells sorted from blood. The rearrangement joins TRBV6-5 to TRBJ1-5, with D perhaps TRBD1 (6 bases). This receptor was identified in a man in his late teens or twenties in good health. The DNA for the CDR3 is TGTGCCAGCAGTTACTCCGGGGGCACCCAGCATTTT. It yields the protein CASSYSGGTQHF.